The present T cell receptor beta chain was sequenced within a study of blood T cell repertoires in COVID-19. Study details: Acute and convalescent COVID-19 specimens originated in the United States, Italy and Spain.

The CDR3 runs 13 residues. Germline V gene sequence: CDR1 KGHSH, CDR2 LQKENI. V lost 6 bases and J 4 bases, leaving 7 bases between the germline ends. In the authors' workflow: Researchers report that nucleated cell counts were estimated from reference gene primer amplification. Data came from immunoSEQ multiplex PCR; TCRdb stores just in-frame clones and leaves some out. V, J and clone size reflect that table, while D and trimming were determined from the DNA. This table has 60,000 to 85,000 clones, 89% appearing once. This clone was seen only a few times. The sequenced sample was peripheral blood. The TCR comes from a woman in her fifties or sixties with active COVID-19. This chain connects TRBV18 to TRBJ2-6; D remains ambiguous. CDR3 in DNA: TGTGCCAGCTCCGAACTCGGGGCCAACGTCCTGACTTTC. Amino acid sequence: CASSELGANVLTF.